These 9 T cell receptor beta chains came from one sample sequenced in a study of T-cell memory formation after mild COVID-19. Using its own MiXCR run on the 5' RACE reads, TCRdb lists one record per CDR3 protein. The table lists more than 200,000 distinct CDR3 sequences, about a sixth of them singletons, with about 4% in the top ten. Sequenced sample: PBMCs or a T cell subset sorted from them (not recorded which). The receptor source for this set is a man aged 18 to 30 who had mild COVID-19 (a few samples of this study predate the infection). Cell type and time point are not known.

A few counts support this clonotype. CDR3 in amino acids: CASSTLAGAYEQYF. The CDR3 coding sequence is TGTGCCTCCTCCACCCTAGCGGGAGCCTACGAGCAGTACTTC. This sequence joins TRBV10-3 and TRBJ2-7; 10 bases are a match to TRBD2. The CDR3 is made up of 14 amino acids. Unmatched junction bases numbered 9, after V lost 11 bases and J lost 2 bases. CDR1 is ENHRY, CDR2 SYGVKD, per germline.

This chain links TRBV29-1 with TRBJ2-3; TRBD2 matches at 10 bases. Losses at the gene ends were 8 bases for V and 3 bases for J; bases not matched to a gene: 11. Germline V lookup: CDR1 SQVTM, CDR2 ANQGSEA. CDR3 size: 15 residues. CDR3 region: CSTTDSGGATDTQYF. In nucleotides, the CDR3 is TGCAGCACAACGGACAGCGGGGGGGCGACAGATACGCAGTATTTT.

The CDR3 loop is CASSQVWGSSPLHF. CDR3 in DNA: TGTGCCAGCAGCCAAGTTTGGGGAAGCTCACCCCTCCACTTT. The rearrangement links TRBV3-1 to TRBJ1-6, with D unresolved. The CDR3 consists of 14 residues. Deletions cut 1 base from V and 10 bases from J, with 11 bases between. Germline CDR1 is LGHDT and CDR2 is YNNKEL (reference sequence).

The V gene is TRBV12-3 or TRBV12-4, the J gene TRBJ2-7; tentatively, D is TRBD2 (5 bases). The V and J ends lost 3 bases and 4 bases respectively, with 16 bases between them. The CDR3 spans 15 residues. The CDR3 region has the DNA TGTGCCAGCAGTTTTCGGCCTAGCCTCAGTTACGAGCAGTACTTC. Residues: CASSFRPSLSYEQYF.

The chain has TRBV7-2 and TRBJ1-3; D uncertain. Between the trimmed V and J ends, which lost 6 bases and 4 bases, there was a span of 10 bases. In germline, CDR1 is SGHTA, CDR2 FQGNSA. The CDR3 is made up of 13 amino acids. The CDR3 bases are TGTGCCAGCAGTGTGGGGTTAGGAAACACCATATATTTT. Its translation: CASSVGLGNTIYF.

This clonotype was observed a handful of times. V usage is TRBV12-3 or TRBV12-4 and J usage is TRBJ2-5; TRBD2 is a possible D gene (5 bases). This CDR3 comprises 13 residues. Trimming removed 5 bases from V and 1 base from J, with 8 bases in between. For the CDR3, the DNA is TGTGCCAGCAGTCAAAGCGGCCAAGAGACCCAGTACTTC. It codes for CASSQSGQETQYF.

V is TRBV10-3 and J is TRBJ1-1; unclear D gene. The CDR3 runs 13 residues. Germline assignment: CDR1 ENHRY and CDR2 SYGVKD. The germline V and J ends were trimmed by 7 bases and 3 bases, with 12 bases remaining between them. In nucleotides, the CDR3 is TGTGCCATCAAGGGTGAAATACACACTGAAGCTTTCTTT. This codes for CAIKGEIHTEAFF.

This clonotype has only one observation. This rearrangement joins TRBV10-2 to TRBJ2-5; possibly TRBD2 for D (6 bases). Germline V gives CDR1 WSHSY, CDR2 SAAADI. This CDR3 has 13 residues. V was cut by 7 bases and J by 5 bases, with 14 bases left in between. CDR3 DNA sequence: TGCGCCAGCAACGGGGGATTCGGGGAGACCCAGTACTTC. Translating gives CASNGGFGETQYF.

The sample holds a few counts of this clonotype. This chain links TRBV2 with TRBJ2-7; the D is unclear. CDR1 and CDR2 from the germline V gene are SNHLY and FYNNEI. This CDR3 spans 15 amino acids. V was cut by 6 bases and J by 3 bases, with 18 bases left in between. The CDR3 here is CASSKMAVEVYEQYF. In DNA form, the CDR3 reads TGTGCCAGCAGCAAAATGGCGGTCGAAGTCTACGAGCAGTACTTC. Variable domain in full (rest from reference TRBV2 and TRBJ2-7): EPEVTQTPSHQVTQMGQEVILRCVPISNHLYFYWYRQILGQKVEFLVSFYNNEISEKSEIFDDQFSVERPDGSNFTLKIRSTKLEDSAMYFCASSKMAVEVYEQYFGPGTRLTVT.